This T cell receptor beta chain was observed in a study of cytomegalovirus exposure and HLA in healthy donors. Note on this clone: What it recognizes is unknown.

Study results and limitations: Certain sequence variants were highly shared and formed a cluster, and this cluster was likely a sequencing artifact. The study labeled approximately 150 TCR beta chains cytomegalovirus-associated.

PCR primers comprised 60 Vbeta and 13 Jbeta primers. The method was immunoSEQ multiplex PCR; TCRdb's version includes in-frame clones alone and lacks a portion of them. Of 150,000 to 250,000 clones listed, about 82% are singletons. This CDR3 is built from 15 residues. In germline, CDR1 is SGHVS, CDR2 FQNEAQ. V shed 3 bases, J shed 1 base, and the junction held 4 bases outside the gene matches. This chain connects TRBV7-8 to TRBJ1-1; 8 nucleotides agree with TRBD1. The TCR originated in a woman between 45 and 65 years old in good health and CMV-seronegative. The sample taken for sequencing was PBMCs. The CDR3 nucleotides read TGTGCCAGCAGCTTTACCGGACAGGGGAACACTGAAGCTTTCTTT. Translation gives CASSFTGQGNTEAFF.